The next 10 T cell receptor beta chains were all read from a single sample in a study of blood T cell repertoires in COVID-19. TCRdb's copy holds only in-frame clones and misses some; the assay was immunoSEQ multiplex PCR. The sample gives more than 100,000 clones, about 90% of which show up once; 3.8% is in the top ten. The sequencing sample was made of peripheral blood. The origin of the receptors is a woman aged 55-70 years with COVID-19, enrolled during active disease.

This chain connects TRBV5-8 to TRBJ2-5; TRBD2 matches at 14 bases. The V gene end was trimmed by 4 bases and the J gene end by 5 bases; junction bases not matched to a gene: 7. This CDR3 spans 16 amino acids. Germline V CDR1 and CDR2: SGHTS, YDEGEE. The CDR3 DNA is TGTGCCAGCAGCCAAGGACTAGCGGGGGGTTGGGAGACCCAGTACTTC. Translation gives CASSQGLAGGWETQYF. The whole variable domain, filled in from reference TRBV5-8 and TRBJ2-5, reads EAGVTQSPTHLIKTRGQQATLRCSPISGHTSVYWYQQALGLGLQFLLWYDEGEERNRGNFPPRFSGRQFPNYSSELNVNALELEDSALYLCASSQGLAGGWETQYFGPGTRLLVL.

The chain has TRBV2 and TRBJ2-7; D is unclear. V lost 6 bases, J lost 0 bases, and 9 bases lay in between. The CDR3 covers 13 residues. CDR1 and CDR2 (germline): SNHLY, FYNNEI. CDR3 DNA sequence: TGTGCCAGCAGGGGCCCGATCTCCTACGAGCAGTACTTC. It specifies CASRGPISYEQYF. The full variable domain, completed using reference TRBV2 and TRBJ2-7, is EPEVTQTPSHQVTQMGQEVILRCVPISNHLYFYWYRQILGQKVEFLVSFYNNEISEKSEIFDDQFSVERPDGSNFTLKIRSTKLEDSAMYFCASRGPISYEQYFGPGTRLTVT.

V usage is TRBV9 and J usage is TRBJ1-6, with D unresolved. V was clipped by 4 bases and J by 9 bases, with 14 bases between them. The CDR3 extends over 14 amino acids. Germline lookup yields CDR1 SGDLS and CDR2 YYNGEE. CDR3 coding DNA: TGTGCCAGCAGCCCCGAGACGGGTCGTTCACCCCTCCACTTT. Translating it yields CASSPETGRSPLHF.

The chain uses TRBV7-2 and TRBJ2-1; 15 bases agree with TRBD2. The germline V gene has CDR1 SGHTA and CDR2 FQGNSA. The CDR3 sequence is 19 residues long. J was trimmed by 8 bases and V by 4 bases; bases with no gene match: 15. CDR3 nucleotide sequence: TGTGCCAGCAGCTCGCAAAGCCCAACCGGGACTAGCGGGGGGTATGAGCAGTTCTTC. Amino acids: CASSSQSPTGTSGGYEQFF.

The CDR3 DNA sequence: TGTGCCAGTAGCACCGGGCGCAGGGTTTTGCAAGGCTACACCTTC. Translated, it gives CASSTGRRVLQGYTF. This chain uses TRBV19 with TRBJ1-2; D is perhaps TRBD1 (5 bases). Germline CDR1 reads LNHDA; CDR2 reads SQIVND (reference sequence). The CDR3 is made up of 15 amino acids. V gave up 6 bases and J gave up 8 bases, with 22 bases separating them.

The V gene is TRBV9, the J gene TRBJ1-3, with 7 bases identical to TRBD1. Germline V gives CDR1 SGDLS, CDR2 YYNGEE. The V and J ends lost 4 bases and 4 bases, in that order; junction bases with no gene match: 5. The CDR3 length is 14 residues. In DNA form, the CDR3 reads TGTGCCAGCAGCTGGGAGACAGGGGGAAACACCATATATTTT. Amino acids: CASSWETGGNTIYF.

The rearrangement uses TRBV3-1 (or the pseudogene TRBV3-2) and TRBJ2-1, with 9 bases identical to TRBD2. Germline-derived CDR1 and CDR2 are LGHDT and YNNKEL (reference sequence). This CDR3 is built from 18 residues. The ends lost 1 base at V and 0 bases at J; junction bases unmatched: 7. CDR3 amino acids: CASSQGSGGGGSYNEQFF. CDR3 nucleotides: TGTGCCAGCAGCCAAGGGTCTGGCGGGGGGGGCTCCTACAATGAGCAGTTCTTC.

V gene TRBV7-8 combines with J gene TRBJ1-1; TRBD1 is a possible D gene (5 bases). The CDR3 spans 16 residues. Trimming took off 0 bases at V and 4 bases at J, with 15 bases between the two ends. Germline V gene data show CDR1 as SGHVS and CDR2 as FQNEAQ. The DNA of the CDR3 is TGTGCCAGCAGCTTAGCGATCGGGGGGTTTGGCACTGAAGCTTTCTTT. It encodes CASSLAIGGFGTEAFF.

This clone showed up just once. The chain combines TRBV29-1 with TRBJ2-7; TRBD1 aligns across 8 bases. This CDR3 is 13 amino acids long. The V gene end was trimmed by 2 bases and the J gene end by 3 bases; junction bases not matched to a gene: 3. The germline V gene has CDR1 SQVTM and CDR2 ANQGSEA. CDR3 sequence (DNA): TGCAGCGTTGAAACAGGGGGTGGCTACGAGCAGTACTTC. Encoded protein: CSVETGGGYEQYF.

This clone appeared a single time. This rearrangement joins TRBV18 to TRBJ1-6; 10 positions agree with TRBD1. CDR3 length: 16 amino acids. Germline V gene lookup returns CDR1 KGHSH and CDR2 LQKENI. Trimming at V came to 3 bases and at J to 9 bases, leaving 8 bases not matched to a gene. CDR3 residues: CASSPTGGLGGSPLHF. CDR3 sequence (DNA): TGTGCCAGCTCACCGACAGGGGGCCTGGGCGGTTCACCCCTCCACTTT.